This TCR beta chain appears in the sequencing data of a study of regulatory T cells in long-lasting Graves disease. HTBI primers from iRepertoire and Arm-PCR of CDR3 regions yielded the TCR beta libraries. TCRdb reprocessed the multiplex PCR reads with MiXCR, giving one entry per CDR3 protein. The sample gives hundreds of thousands of distinct CDR3 sequences, 16% of which show up once; roughly 18% is in the top ten. The CDR3 has 14 amino acids. Germline V CDR1 and CDR2: SGDLS, YYNGEE. J gave up 5 bases and V 6 bases, and 7 bases lay outside the gene matches. Time point noted: newly diagnosed GD, antithyroid drugs for less than 3 months. RNA extracted from PBMCs served as the sequencing template. In its sample, this clonotype was seen a few times. This sample also appeared in a second study, on T cells in Graves' hyperthyroidism and ophthalmopathy.

The V gene is TRBV9, the J gene TRBJ2-1; TRBD2 matches 8 bases. This clonotype was obtained from a woman aged 25 to 39 with Graves disease. The sample was peripheral blood mononuclear cells (PBMCs), taken at new diagnosis, from a patient treated with antithyroid drugs. Here the CDR3 DNA reads TGTGCCAGCACAAGCGGGAGATTAGACAATGAGCAGTTCTTC. This sequence encodes CASTSGRLDNEQFF.